One and the same sample provided the 13 T cell receptor beta chains below, sequenced in a study of T-cell reconstitution after alpha-beta-depleted transplantation in children listed by TCRdb under 2016. The library came from PCR. The run used an Illumina HiSeq 2500. To normalize quantification of the TCRbeta repertoire, the TCR libraries were built with molecular barcoding that relied on unique molecular identifiers. TCRdb passed the public sequencing reads through fastp at Q25 and MiXCR, retaining productive beta sequences. Every entry covers one CDR3 protein and lists the most common genes and DNA from its rows. The sample contains approximately 240,000 distinct CDR3 sequences, about 9.5% of them found a single time. Roughly 6.2% of the sample is held by the ten biggest clonotypes. This specimen consisted of PBMCs from the stem cell graft donor, obtained from the stem cell graft. The receptors stem from a human donor who donated a stem cell graft to a child with acute lymphoblastic leukemia.

The chain employs TRBV7-8 and TRBJ2-7; weak D call: TRBD1 (5 bases). The germline V and J ends were trimmed by 3 bases and 1 base, with 10 bases remaining between them. CDR3 size: 14 residues. Germline V gene lookup returns CDR1 SGHVS and CDR2 FQNEAQ. In nucleotides, the CDR3 is TGTGCCAGCAGCTTGACAGCCCCTTCCTACGAGCAGTACTTC. Amino acids: CASSLTAPSYEQYF.

This clonotype has at least ten counts. The chain employs TRBV20-1 and TRBJ2-7; D is possibly TRBD2 (6 bases). Looked up from germline, CDR1 is DFQATT and CDR2 is SNEGSKA (reference sequence). This CDR3 has 14 residues. V was trimmed by 0 bases and J by 2 bases, leaving 11 bases between them. The CDR3: CSARDPRRAYEQYF. The CDR3 DNA reads TGCAGTGCTAGAGATCCCCGGAGGGCCTACGAGCAGTACTTC.

The rearrangement uses TRBV5-1 and TRBJ1-4; TRBD1 matches 7 bases. Germline V gene lookup returns CDR1 SGHRS and CDR2 YFSETQ. The J segment lost 1 base and the V segment lost 3 bases, leaving 6 bases of the junction unmatched. The CDR3 spans 16 residues. In nucleotides, the CDR3 is TGCGCCAGCAGCTCGGGACAGATCGGAACTAATGAAAAACTGTTTTTT. Amino acids: CASSSGQIGTNEKLFF.

The V gene is TRBV20-1, the J gene TRBJ1-3, with no clear D. Trimming pared 0 bases from V and 1 base from J, leaving 13 bases between. The CDR3 is 16 residues long. Germline V gene sequence: CDR1 DFQATT, CDR2 SNEGSKA (reference sequence). DNA for the CDR3: TGCAGTGCTAGAGATTACGAGGGATTATCTGGAAACACCATATATTTT. Translation: CSARDYEGLSGNTIYF.

This clonotype was counted ten times or more. This chain joins TRBV7-9 and TRBJ1-6; a possible D gene is TRBD1 (6 bases). The V end was cut by 7 bases, the J end by 6 bases, with 13 bases between. The CDR3 runs to 14 residues. Germline V CDR1 and CDR2: SEHNR, FQNEAQ (reference sequence). In DNA form, the CDR3 reads TGTGCCAGCAATGCACAGGGTTCTAATTCACCCCTCCACTTT. It is translated as CASNAQGSNSPLHF.

The gene calls are TRBV7-9 and TRBJ1-1, with 7 bases aligning to TRBD1. Trimming at V came to 8 bases and at J to 9 bases, leaving 9 bases not matched to a gene. Germline assignment: CDR1 SEHNR and CDR2 FQNEAQ (reference sequence). The CDR3 spans 12 residues. CDR3 DNA: TGTGCCAGCCGGGGGGGGACAGCGCAAGCTTTCTTT. The encoded protein is CASRGGTAQAFF.

This clonotype was found many times. The chain employs TRBV6-1 and TRBJ1-6, with a tentative D call TRBD1 (6 bases). The CDR3 has 14 amino acids. Per germline, CDR1 MNHNS and CDR2 SASEGT. Trimming shortened V by 3 bases and J by 6 bases, and 9 bases separated the two germline ends. The CDR3 nucleotides are TGTGCCAGCAGTGAGGGACACCCTAATTCACCCCTCCACTTT. Residues: CASSEGHPNSPLHF.

This clonotype has a count of ten or more. The genes are TRBV12-3 or TRBV12-4 and TRBJ1-5; D remains unclear. Trimming took 3 bases from V and 0 from J, leaving 6 bases between them. The CDR3 is 14 residues long. The CDR3 nucleotides are TGTGCCAGCAGTTTTGAGGATAGCAATCAGCCCCAGCATTTT. Translation gives CASSFEDSNQPQHF.

This clonotype was detected many times. The rearrangement uses TRBV27 and TRBJ2-1, with a weak D call TRBD1 (8 bases). V was trimmed by 5 bases and J by 0 bases, leaving 20 bases between them. Germline-derived CDR1 and CDR2 are MNHEY and SMNVEV (reference sequence). The CDR3 is made up of 18 amino acids. The CDR3 bases are TGTGCCAGCAGTAGCGGGACAGGTCTAAGGTCCTCCTACAATGAGCAGTTCTTC. Translation: CASSSGTGLRSSYNEQFF.

The chain uses TRBV18 and TRBJ1-2, with 7 bases fitting TRBD1. This CDR3 spans 16 amino acids. Losses at the gene ends were 2 bases for V and 1 base for J; bases not matched to a gene: 7. Germline V gene data show CDR1 as KGHSH and CDR2 as LQKENI. For the CDR3, the DNA is TGTGCCAGCTCACCAGCCGGGACAGACTATAACTATGGCTACACCTTC. Translation: CASSPAGTDYNYGYTF.

This clonotype was seen more than once but under ten times. In DNA form, the CDR3 reads TGTGCCAGCAGCTTAGCCCAGGGGTACTACCCTGAAGCTTTCTTT. This encodes CASSLAQGYYPEAFF. The rearrangement uses TRBV7-9 and TRBJ1-1, with D possibly being TRBD1 (6 bases). The CDR3 length is 15 residues. Looked up from germline, CDR1 is SEHNR and CDR2 is FQNEAQ (reference sequence). Trimming took 0 bases from V and 6 from J, leaving 14 bases between them.

V usage is TRBV27 and J usage is TRBJ2-1; D unclear. Germline V gives CDR1 MNHEY, CDR2 SMNVEV (reference sequence). The CDR3 loop spans 13 amino acids. Trimming pared 3 bases from V and 11 bases from J, leaving 14 bases between. The CDR3 DNA reads as TGTGCCAGCAGTTTCGGGTCCGTGGAGCAGCAGTTCTTC. Translated: CASSFGSVEQQFF.

This clonotype has at least ten counts. The chain combines TRBV7-8 with TRBJ1-4, with a tentative D call TRBD1 (5 bases). Germline V CDR1 and CDR2: SGHVS, FQNEAQ. V shed 1 base and J shed 3 bases, with 9 bases lying between them. The CDR3 has 15 residues. For the CDR3, the DNA is TGTGCCAGCAGCTTAGGGGGACCTGCTAATGAAAAACTGTTTTTT. Its translation: CASSLGGPANEKLFF.